The text below deals with one T cell receptor (beta chain). Trimming shortened V by 1 base and J by 2 bases, and 9 bases separated the two germline ends. CDR3 length: 16 residues. The germline V gene has CDR1 SGHTA and CDR2 FQGNSA. This record comes from a study of cytomegalovirus exposure and HLA in healthy donors. Primers for the PCR totalled 60 Vbeta and 13 Jbeta. Sequenced by immunoSEQ multiplex PCR; TCRdb stores in-frame clones only, minus some. The sample consists of 100,000 to 150,000 clones, 74% of them appearing once. The specimen was PBMCs. The V call is TRBV7-2, the J call TRBJ2-6; D uncertain. The receptor was derived from a woman between 45 and 65 years old in good health and CMV-seropositive. CDR3 sequence reads: CASSLVVEPGANVLTF. For the CDR3, the DNA is TGTGCCAGCAGCTTAGTAGTAGAACCTGGGGCCAACGTCCTGACTTTC.